This T cell receptor beta chain appears in the sequencing data of a study of blood T cells in healthy people across ages. Alongside a J-beta primer mix, a sample-barcoded 5' primer served in a second PCR lasting roughly 6 to 11 cycles. TCRdb reanalysed the 5' RACE reads using MiXCR and keeps one entry per CDR3 protein. The table records roughly 1,000,000 distinct CDR3 sequences, about 25% of them present only once. The CDR3 has 16 amino acids. The germline CDR1 and CDR2 sequences are LGHNA and YSLEER. Trimming removed 1 base at V and 3 bases at J, with 16 bases between. This sample was also put to use in a study of T cells of mothers and their children.

V gene TRBV4-3 combines with J gene TRBJ2-7; D unclear. The clonotype comes from a girl aged 2-9 years in good health. The sequenced material came from blood. The CDR3 region is CASSQGRLDEDYEQYF. CDR3 coding DNA: TGCGCCAGCAGCCAAGGTCGGCTGGACGAAGACTACGAGCAGTACTTC.